This paragraph covers one T cell receptor beta chain sequence. Its antigen is not identified. V lost 4 bases and J 5 bases, leaving 14 bases between the germline ends. The CDR3 contains 14 residues. CDR1 and CDR2 (germline): ENHRY, SYGVKD. The source of the sample is a study of shared clonotypes between healthy human individuals. Researchers ran the assay at a deep level. Data came from immunoSEQ multiplex PCR; TCRdb stores just in-frame clones and leaves some out. The data hold 2,500,000 or so clones, with around nine tenths observed a single time. Study results and limitations: Naive CD4 clonotype sharing across a few donors was approximately 5%.

The chain has TRBV10-3 and TRBJ2-5, with TRBD2 as a possible D gene (6 bases). Sequencing was done on a sample of naive CD4+ T cells sorted from blood. Subset indicated: CD45RA+ positively selected. The receptor's source is a man aged 18 to 30 in good health. The CDR3 nucleotides are TGTGCCATCAGTGGGGGACTGTCTCTGGAGACCCAGTACTTC. This gives the protein CAISGGLSLETQYF.